Shown below are 3 T cell receptor beta chains from a single sample sequenced in a study of monozygotic twins with inflammatory bowel disease. TCRdb reprocessed the 5' RACE reads, with one entry per CDR3 protein and no DNA. Its clone listing holds some 170,000 distinct CDR3 sequences. Sequencing was performed on blood. Receptors were obtained from a human donor with ulcerative colitis or Crohn's disease, or a healthy co-twin of an affected twin (not recorded which).

The CDR3 region is CASSLGPLGTGELFF. This chain connects TRBV7-3 to TRBJ2-2; TCRdb picks TRBD1, but there is no DNA to check that call. The CDR3 covers 15 residues. CDR1 is SGHTA and CDR2 is FQGTGA in the germline V gene.

This chain links TRBV20-1 with TRBJ1-1; lacking DNA, the TRBD1 call made by TCRdb goes unchecked. CDR3 length: 13 amino acids. The V gene's germline CDR1 is DFQATT and CDR2 SNEGSKA (reference sequence). The CDR3 here is CSADTGRSTEAFF.

J is TRBJ2-7 and V is TRBV5-1; TCRdb's D call of TRBD1 is untestable without DNA. Germline assignment: CDR1 SGHRS and CDR2 YFSETQ. The CDR3 covers 14 residues. The CDR3 protein is CASSLAQGRYEQYF.